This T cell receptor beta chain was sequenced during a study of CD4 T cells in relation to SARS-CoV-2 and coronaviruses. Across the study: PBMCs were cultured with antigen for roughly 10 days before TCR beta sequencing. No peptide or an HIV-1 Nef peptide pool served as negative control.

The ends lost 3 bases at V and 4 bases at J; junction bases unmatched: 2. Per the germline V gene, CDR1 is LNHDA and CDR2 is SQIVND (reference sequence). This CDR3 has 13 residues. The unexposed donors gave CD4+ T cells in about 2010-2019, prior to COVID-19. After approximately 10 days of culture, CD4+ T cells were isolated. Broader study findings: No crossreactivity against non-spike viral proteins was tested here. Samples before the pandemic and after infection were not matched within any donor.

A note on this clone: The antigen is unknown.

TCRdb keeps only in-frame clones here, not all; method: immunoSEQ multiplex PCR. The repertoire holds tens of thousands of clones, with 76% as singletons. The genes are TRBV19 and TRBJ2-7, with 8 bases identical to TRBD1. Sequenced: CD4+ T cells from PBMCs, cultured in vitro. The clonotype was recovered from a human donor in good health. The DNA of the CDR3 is TGTGCCAGTAGTATCGGACAGGGATACGAGCAGTACTTC. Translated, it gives CASSIGQGYEQYF.